This T cell receptor beta chain comes out of a study of OX40 agonist ivuxolimab in advanced cancers. Autoimmune disease history or systemic immunosuppression meant exclusion. TCRdb's table, derived via immunoSEQ multiplex PCR, lists solely in-frame clones and lacks some. Seen here are roughly 40,000 clones, 70% to 90% observed once, and the top ten hold 21%. Trimming removed 1 base from V and 5 bases from J, with 11 bases in between. The germline V gene encodes CDR1 LNHDA and CDR2 SQIVND (reference sequence). The CDR3 extends over 14 amino acids. This sequence originates from an adult with an advanced solid tumor such as melanoma, head and neck, liver or kidney cancer. Sequencing used CD4+ or CD8+ T cells sorted from blood, obtained in a trial of the OX40 agonist ivuxolimab. The genes are TRBV19 and TRBJ1-1; TRBD1 might be the D (5 bases). DNA of the CDR3: TGTGCCAGTAGTATAGCGGGGGGAGGGACTGAAGCTTTCTTT. Its protein is CASSIAGGGTEAFF.